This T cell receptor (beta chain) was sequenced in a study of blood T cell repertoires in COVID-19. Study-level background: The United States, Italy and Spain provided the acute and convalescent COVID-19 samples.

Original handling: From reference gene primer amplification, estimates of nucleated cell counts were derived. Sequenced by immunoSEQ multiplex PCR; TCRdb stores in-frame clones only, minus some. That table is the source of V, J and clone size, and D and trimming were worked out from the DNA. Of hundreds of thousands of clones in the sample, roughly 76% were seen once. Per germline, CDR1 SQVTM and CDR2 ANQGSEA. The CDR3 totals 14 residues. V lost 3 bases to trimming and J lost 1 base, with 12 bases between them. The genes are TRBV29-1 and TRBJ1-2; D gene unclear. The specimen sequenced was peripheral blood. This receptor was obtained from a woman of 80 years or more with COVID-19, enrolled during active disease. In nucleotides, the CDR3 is TGCAGCGTTGAGCGGGGAGGAGGTAACTATGGCTACACCTTC. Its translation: CSVERGGGNYGYTF. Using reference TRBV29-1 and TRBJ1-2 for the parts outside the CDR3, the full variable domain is SAVISQKPSRDICQRGTSLTIQCQVDSQVTMMFWYRQQPGQSLTLIATANQGSEATYESGFVIDKFPISRPNLTFSTLTVSNMSPEDSSIYLCSVERGGGNYGYTFGSGTRLTVV.